This TCR beta chain was identified during a study of T cell responses to AZD1222 COVID-19 vaccine. Study in general: Investigators merged groups given second doses at roughly 4 or roughly 12 weeks. Findings and caveats of the study: White British donors predominated, females outnumbered males, and clonal diversity was possibly underestimated. CD4 TCRs associated with vaccination spanned spike, dominating at 160-218 and 743-854. Elevations in Spike-specific TCR breadth and depth followed administration of two AZD1222 doses.

Looked up from germline, CDR1 is SGHNT and CDR2 is YENEEA. With 5 bases removed from V and 3 bases from J, the gap between germline ends came to 13 bases. CDR3 length equals 15 residues. Clones were read by immunoSEQ multiplex PCR, and TCRdb kept only the in-frame ones, dropping some. The sample lists around 100,000 clones; roughly nine tenths were seen once. Details on this clone: Its antigen is not known.

Source: peripheral blood, taken on day 0 of AZD1222 vaccination. The chain has TRBV11-3 and TRBJ2-2; D not certain. The receptor's source is an adult in good health. The DNA for the CDR3 is TGTGCCAGCAGCACGCACCCAGGTGACACCGGGGAGCTGTTTTTT. Protein sequence: CASSTHPGDTGELFF.